This TCR beta chain appears in the sequencing data of a study of early T cells in non-severe SARS-CoV-2 infection. TCRdb used MiXCR to reprocess the 5' RACE reads, holding one entry per CDR3 protein. The sample shows 35,000 to 45,000 distinct CDR3 sequences, 7.9% of them seen only once. This sequence originates from an adult who was a healthcare worker with PCR-confirmed SARS-CoV-2 infection or an uninfected control (not recorded which). Source: whole blood, taken at baseline.

The CDR3 nucleotides read TGCGCCAGCAGCACGCGACCTGGCCCCGGGGAGCTGTTTTTT. This translates into CASSTRPGPGELFF. This chain connects TRBV4-3 to TRBJ2-2; the D is unclear. There are 14 residues in the CDR3. Trimming left V 5 bases short and J 6 bases short, with 13 bases between. Germline CDR1 LGHNA, CDR2 YSLEER.